Listed here are 19 T cell receptor beta chains from one sample, sequenced in a study of blood T cell repertoires in COVID-19. Assay: immunoSEQ multiplex PCR; the TCRdb copy retains only in-frame clones and omits some. The sample has about 77,000 clones; about 72% are singletons. The sample taken for sequencing was peripheral blood. All receptors come from a man aged 70 or older with active or convalescent COVID-19.

The chain combines TRBV6-5 with TRBJ1-2; 9 bases align to TRBD1. In germline, CDR1 is MNHEY, CDR2 SVGAGI. The CDR3 is 14 residues long. The J segment lost 8 bases and the V segment lost 6 bases, leaving 10 bases of the junction unmatched. CDR3 sequence reads: CASRDAGTGRGYTF. In nucleotides, the CDR3 is TGTGCCAGCAGAGATGCCGGGACAGGGAGAGGCTACACCTTC.

V usage is TRBV11-1 and J usage is TRBJ2-2; a weak D match, TRBD2 (5 bases). V gave up 5 bases and J gave up 5 bases, with 15 bases separating them. The CDR3 sequence is 15 residues long. CDR1 is SGHAT and CDR2 is FQDESV in the germline V gene (reference sequence). The DNA of the CDR3 is TGTGCCAGCAGCCCGACTAACCTAATAACCGGGGAGCTGTTTTTT. Translating it yields CASSPTNLITGELFF.

This clone was seen a few times. V and J are TRBV5-4 and TRBJ1-2; a weak D match, TRBD1 (5 bases). V lost 4 bases to trimming and J lost 6 bases, with 19 bases between them. Germline V lookup: CDR1 SGHNT, CDR2 YYREEE (reference sequence). The CDR3 loop spans 15 amino acids. CDR3 sequence: CASSTFRGLRDGYTF. The CDR3 DNA follows: TGTGCCAGCAGCACATTTAGGGGTCTAAGAGATGGCTACACCTTC.

This clone appeared a few times. The chain recombines TRBV20-1 with TRBJ1-1; D uncertain. Per the germline V gene, CDR1 is DFQATT and CDR2 is SNEGSKA (reference sequence). V was cut by 3 bases and J by 4 bases, with 18 bases left in between. This CDR3 contains 15 residues. CDR3 DNA: TGCAGTGCTAGTAGTTCTGGCCAGGTGGGCACTGAAGCTTTCTTT. This encodes CSASSSGQVGTEAFF.

The chain is built from TRBV30 and TRBJ1-5; D is possibly TRBD1 (5 bases). The germline V gene has CDR1 GTSNPN and CDR2 SVGIG (reference sequence). This CDR3 has 14 amino acids. V was clipped by 0 bases and J by 6 bases, with 12 bases between them. In DNA, the CDR3 is TGTGCCTGGAGTGTAGGGGCCCAGAGTCAGCCCCAGCATTTT. Protein sequence: CAWSVGAQSQPQHF.

The genes are TRBV5-1 and TRBJ1-1; D not resolved. Germline CDR1 and CDR2: SGHRS and YFSETQ. Trimming removed 0 bases at V and 1 base at J, with 10 bases between. This CDR3 spans 15 amino acids. CDR3 coding DNA: TGCGCCAGCAGCTTGGTATCTGGGCCGAACACTGAAGCTTTCTTT. It translates to CASSLVSGPNTEAFF.

In its sample, this clone was seen a few times. The rearrangement links TRBV5-1 to TRBJ1-1; D not resolved. The germline V gene encodes CDR1 SGHRS and CDR2 YFSETQ. Trimming took off 3 bases at V and 3 bases at J, with 15 bases between the two ends. CDR3 length equals 15 residues. DNA of the CDR3: TGCGCCAGCAGCTGGACTCGGGGTGGAGACACTGAAGCTTTCTTT. Its protein product is CASSWTRGGDTEAFF.

On this clone: The junction does not match germline at one end; this may be a read error. The gene calls are TRBV7-7 and TRBJ2-2; D uncertain. The CDR3 length is 13 residues. Germline loops: CDR1 SSHAT, CDR2 FNYEAQ (reference sequence). The CDR3 nucleotides read TGTGCTAGCAGCCAGCTGACGGGTGGGGAGCTGTTTTTT. It translates to CASSQLTGGELFF.

This rearrangement joins TRBV5-1 to TRBJ2-3; 14 bases are a match to TRBD2. V lost 1 base and J lost 6; bases outside the gene matches: 1. The CDR3 extends over 15 amino acids. CDR1 and CDR2 (germline): SGHRS, YFSETQ. CDR3 region: CASSLRTSGGDTQYF. The CDR3 bases are TGCGCCAGCAGCTTGAGGACTAGCGGGGGGGATACGCAGTATTTT.

The chain joins TRBV29-1 to TRBJ1-1, with D tentatively TRBD1 (5 bases). V shed 4 bases and J shed 0 bases, with 12 bases lying between them. Per the germline V gene, CDR1 is SQVTM and CDR2 is ANQGSEA. The CDR3 has 14 amino acids. The CDR3 DNA follows: TGCAGCGTTGGGGGCTTTGAACTGAACACTGAAGCTTTCTTT. This translates into CSVGGFELNTEAFF.

The chain is built from TRBV4-1 and TRBJ1-1; D is possibly TRBD1 (6 bases). Deletions cut 6 bases from V and 0 bases from J, with 14 bases between. Germline V gene lookup returns CDR1 MGHRA and CDR2 YSYEKL. CDR3 length: 15 residues. DNA of the CDR3: TGCGCCAGCAGGCATTTGGACAGAATGAACACTGAAGCTTTCTTT. Translated, it gives CASRHLDRMNTEAFF.

This clone was detected many times. V gene TRBV7-9 combines with J gene TRBJ1-2; 7 bases are shared with TRBD1. CDR3 length: 14 amino acids. The germline gives CDR1 SEHNR, CDR2 FQNEAQ (reference sequence). J was trimmed by 1 base and V by 5 bases; bases with no gene match: 4. For the CDR3, the DNA is TGTGCCAGCAGCCACCGGGACAGTAACTATGGCTACACCTTC. Its protein is CASSHRDSNYGYTF.

Only a few counts were recorded for this clone. J is TRBJ1-2 and V is TRBV6-5; 9 nucleotides line up with TRBD1. V shed 5 bases, J shed 4 bases, and the junction held 8 bases outside the gene matches. CDR3 length equals 15 residues. Germline lookup yields CDR1 MNHEY and CDR2 SVGAGI. The CDR3 loop is CASSKRGTGIYGYTF. CDR3 in DNA: TGTGCCAGCAGTAAAAGGGGGACAGGGATCTATGGCTACACCTTC.

The genes are TRBV25-1 and TRBJ2-2; 8 bases are shared with TRBD2. V shed 5 bases, J shed 8 bases, and the junction held 13 bases outside the gene matches. This CDR3 has 16 residues. CDR1 and CDR2 from the germline V gene are MGHDK and SYGVNS. CDR3 DNA: TGTGCCAGCAGTCAATTAGCGGGGATAGGGTCTGGGGAGCTGTTTTTT. This encodes CASSQLAGIGSGELFF.

The J gene is TRBJ2-1, the V gene TRBV5-5; 7 nucleotides line up with TRBD1. J gave up 2 bases and V 2 bases, and 7 bases lay outside the gene matches. Germline V gene lookup returns CDR1 SGHKS and CDR2 YYEKEE (reference sequence). The CDR3 extends over 16 amino acids. CDR3 DNA: TGTGCCAGCAGCTTCCAAGAGGGGGCTACCTACAATGAGCAGTTCTTC. It encodes CASSFQEGATYNEQFF.

V gene TRBV7-2 combines with J gene TRBJ2-3; the D gene is possibly TRBD2 (5 bases). Trimming took 3 bases from V and 1 from J, leaving 8 bases between them. Germline V gene lookup returns CDR1 SGHTA and CDR2 FQGNSA. There are 14 residues in the CDR3. CDR3 coding DNA: TGTGCCAGCAGCTTTAAGGGAGGCACAGATACGCAGTATTTT. This translates into CASSFKGGTDTQYF.

CDR3 region: CASSYTSGGTGELFF. For the CDR3, the DNA is TGTGCCAGCAGTTACACTAGCGGGGGGACCGGGGAGCTGTTTTTT. The J gene is TRBJ2-2, the V gene TRBV6-5; 12 nucleotides line up with TRBD2. The V gene end was trimmed by 2 bases and the J gene end by 5 bases; junction bases not matched to a gene: 0. CDR3 length: 15 residues. In germline, CDR1 is MNHEY, CDR2 SVGAGI.

The CDR3 sequence: CASSLLAGGLSYEQYF. CDR3 coding DNA: TGCGCCAGCAGCCTACTAGCGGGGGGCCTCTCCTACGAGCAGTACTTC. The gene calls are TRBV4-1 and TRBJ2-7; 12 bases map to TRBD2. The junction had 4 bases not matched to a gene; V was cut back by 4 bases and J by 0 bases. CDR1 is MGHRA, CDR2 YSYEKL, per germline. The CDR3 runs to 16 residues.

This clone was seen more than once but under ten times. The rearrangement links TRBV6-6 to TRBJ2-7; 8 nucleotides line up with TRBD2. Germline trimming cut 7 bases from V and 2 bases from J; bases unmatched to any gene: 4. Germline lookup yields CDR1 MNHNY and CDR2 SVGAGI (reference sequence). The CDR3 loop spans 13 amino acids. In DNA, the CDR3 is TGTGCCAGCATCGGGGGGGGAACCTACGAGCAGTACTTC. Amino acid sequence: CASIGGGTYEQYF.